The 20 T cell receptor beta chains given below trace back to one sample, sequenced in a study of T cell clonotyping in hematopoietic cell transplantation (dated by TCRdb to about 2021). Library preparation used the immunoSEQ multiplex PCR assay. TCRdb retrieved this table from immuneACCESS and kept in-frame rearrangements only. Not all clones are present; in checked studies, unresolved V genes account for under half, and no reason is known for the remainder. The sample yields nearly 70,000 clones; around 94% were counted once. Together, the top ten hold around 1.6% of the sample. The material sequenced was peripheral blood mononuclear cells. The receptors here all came from a man aged 45 to 65 in good health. Some clones in this sample may be carry-over from other donors' samples.

The chain links TRBV6-5 to TRBJ1-1; no definite D call. This CDR3 has 12 residues. V was trimmed by 2 bases and J by 5 bases, leaving 6 bases between them. CDR1 MNHEY and CDR2 SVGAGI come from the germline V gene. CDR3 sequence reads: CASSYAGTEAFF. CDR3 in DNA: TGTGCCAGCAGTTACGCCGGGACTGAAGCTTTCTTT.

V and J are TRBV5-6 and TRBJ1-2; 8 bases are a match to TRBD1. The CDR3 covers 14 residues. CDR1 and CDR2 from the germline V gene are SGHDT and YYEEEE. J was trimmed by 2 bases and V by 6 bases; bases with no gene match: 6. Here the CDR3 reads CASTVDRVNYGYTF. The CDR3 DNA is TGTGCCAGCACCGTGGACAGGGTAAACTATGGCTACACCTTC.

The J gene is TRBJ2-7, the V gene TRBV19; D unresolved. The germline gives CDR1 LNHDA, CDR2 SQIVND (reference sequence). V was trimmed by 5 bases and J by 3 bases, leaving 11 bases between them. CDR3 length: 13 amino acids. This chain's CDR3 is CASSPPHDYEQYF. Written as DNA, the CDR3 is TGTGCCAGTAGTCCTCCACACGACTACGAGCAGTACTTC.

The rearrangement links TRBV7-2 to TRBJ2-7; D may be TRBD2 (5 bases). The CDR3 has 15 residues. Germline CDR1 SGHTA, CDR2 FQGNSA. Deletions cut 0 bases from V and 2 bases from J, with 11 bases between. CDR3 amino acids: CASSLAPSFPYEQYF. CDR3 sequence (DNA): TGTGCCAGCAGCTTAGCGCCTAGCTTCCCCTACGAGCAGTACTTC.

The chain joins TRBV29-1 to TRBJ2-7, with 9 bases aligning to TRBD2. The germline CDR1 and CDR2 sequences are SQVTM and ANQGSEA. CDR3 length: 14 amino acids. V trimming: 7 bases; J trimming: 1 base; junction bases outside the gene matches: 8. CDR3 coding DNA: TGCAGCGCCTTCAGTAGCGGGGGATCCTACGAGCAGTACTTC. This codes for CSAFSSGGSYEQYF.

This chain joins TRBV4-3 and TRBJ2-2; the D is unclear. The CDR3 totals 14 residues. V was trimmed by 1 base and J by 4 bases, leaving 7 bases between them. Germline assignment: CDR1 LGHNA and CDR2 YSLEER. CDR3 nucleotide sequence: TGCGCCAGCAGCCAAGTTGGCGGCACCGGGGAGCTGTTTTTT. This sequence encodes CASSQVGGTGELFF.

The gene calls are TRBV19 and TRBJ2-3; TRBD2 is a possible D gene (6 bases). Germline CDR1 and CDR2: LNHDA and SQIVND (reference sequence). The length of the CDR3 is 17 residues. V lost 3 bases to trimming and J lost 7 bases, with 23 bases between them. The DNA of the CDR3 is TGTGCCAGTAGTATCGATTTTGGGACTGAGCACCCTTATACGCAGTATTTT. Amino acid sequence: CASSIDFGTEHPYTQYF.

The chain employs TRBV5-1 and TRBJ2-7; the D is unclear. CDR3 length equals 15 residues. Trimming cost V 4 bases and J 2 bases, with 16 bases left between them. Germline CDR1 and CDR2: SGHRS and YFSETQ. For the CDR3, the DNA is TGCGCCAGCAGCCCCTCGGGTATTGGTACCTACGAGCAGTACTTC. It specifies CASSPSGIGTYEQYF.

V and J are TRBV25-1 and TRBJ2-7; 7 nucleotides match TRBD1. Germline loops: CDR1 MGHDK, CDR2 SYGVNS. V was clipped by 6 bases and J by 0 bases; unmatched bases: 8. This CDR3 region has 15 residues. The CDR3 DNA reads TGTGCCAGCAGCTCCGGGAACAGGGGCTCCTACGAGCAGTACTTC. Its translation: CASSSGNRGSYEQYF.

This chain uses TRBV7-3 with TRBJ2-2, with TRBD2 matching over 10 bases. The germline V gene encodes CDR1 SGHTA and CDR2 FQGTGA. The V gene end was trimmed by 5 bases and the J gene end by 3 bases; junction bases not matched to a gene: 9. The CDR3 consists of 17 residues. The CDR3 nucleotides are TGTGCCAGCAGCCCCATTCCGGGACTAGCGCACACCGGGGAGCTGTTTTTT. Protein sequence: CASSPIPGLAHTGELFF.

The chain employs TRBV4-1 and TRBJ2-3, with D tentatively TRBD1 (6 bases). Deletions cut 3 bases from V and 4 bases from J, with 8 bases between. Germline CDR1 and CDR2: MGHRA and YSYEKL. The CDR3 contains 13 residues. In nucleotides, the CDR3 is TGCGCCAGCAGCCAGCCAGGGGCAGATACGCAGTATTTT. It is translated as CASSQPGADTQYF.

V and J are TRBV5-1 and TRBJ2-1; 9 bases agree with TRBD2. V was pared by 5 bases and J by 6 bases, with 15 bases of the junction left unmatched. The germline CDR1 and CDR2 sequences are SGHRS and YFSETQ. The CDR3 is 17 residues long. CDR3 DNA sequence: TGCGCCAGCAGTAATGGGGTCGCGGGAGGGCCCCTCAATGAGCAGTTCTTC. It specifies CASSNGVAGGPLNEQFF. Variable domain in full (rest from reference TRBV5-1 and TRBJ2-1): KAGVTQTPRYLIKTRGQQVTLSCSPISGHRSVSWYQQTPGQGLQFLFEYFSETQRNKGNFPGRFSGRQFSNSRSEMNVSTLELGDSALYLCASSNGVAGGPLNEQFFGPGTRLTVL.

The chain carries TRBV6-1 and TRBJ1-1; 9 nucleotides agree with TRBD1. Per germline, CDR1 MNHNS and CDR2 SASEGT. With 4 bases clipped from V and 3 bases from J, the junction kept 6 bases outside the gene matches. This CDR3 has 15 residues. As DNA, the CDR3 is TGTGCCAGCAGTGCGTGGACAGGGGCGGACACTGAAGCTTTCTTT. Amino acids: CASSAWTGADTEAFF.

The chain employs TRBV7-3 and TRBJ1-2; 11 positions agree with TRBD1. Trimming at V came to 3 bases and at J to 8 bases, leaving 8 bases not matched to a gene. The CDR3 totals 15 residues. The germline gives CDR1 SGHTA, CDR2 FQGTGA. In DNA form, the CDR3 reads TGTGCCAGCAGCTTTAAGGGACAGGGGGAATCAGGCTACACCTTC. Amino acids: CASSFKGQGESGYTF.

The V call is TRBV19, the J call TRBJ2-5; D could derive from TRBD1 or TRBD2 (5 bases each). The germline V and J ends were trimmed by 3 bases and 5 bases, with 19 bases remaining between them. Germline V gene data show CDR1 as LNHDA and CDR2 as SQIVND (reference sequence). There are 16 residues in the CDR3. CDR3 nucleotides: TGTGCCAGTAGTATTGGCTGGGGCAGGGAGTTGGAGACCCAGTACTTC. This translates into CASSIGWGRELETQYF.

Only one count was recorded for this clone. The chain uses TRBV28 and TRBJ2-3, with D possibly being TRBD2 (7 bases). The germline CDR1 and CDR2 sequences are MDHEN and SYDVKM. V lost 6 bases, J lost 6 bases, and 16 bases lay in between. The CDR3 loop spans 14 amino acids. The CDR3 loop reads CASSKRGGGDTQYF. The DNA of the CDR3 is TGTGCCAGCAGCAAGAGGGGGGGCGGGGATACGCAGTATTTT.

The J gene is TRBJ2-5, the V gene TRBV6-6, with 13 bases matching TRBD2. CDR1 is MNHNY, CDR2 SVGAGI, per germline (reference sequence). The CDR3 is made up of 15 amino acids. Unmatched junction bases numbered 3, after V lost 6 bases and J lost 2 bases. In DNA, the CDR3 is TGTGCCAGCAGGGGGACTAGCGGGGATCAAGAGACCCAGTACTTC. It codes for CASRGTSGDQETQYF.

J is TRBJ2-7 and V is TRBV6-1; D not resolved. CDR1 MNHNS and CDR2 SASEGT come from the germline V gene. V lost 6 bases, J lost 3 bases, and 6 bases lay in between. CDR3 length: 11 amino acids. CDR3 nucleotides: TGTGCCAGCAGGGTCAACTACGAGCAGTACTTC. It specifies CASRVNYEQYF.

This clone was counted a single time. This chain links TRBV30 with TRBJ1-1, with D perhaps matching TRBD1 (6 bases). CDR3 length equals 13 residues. Trimming cost V 5 bases and J 0 bases, with 10 bases left between them. Germline V gives CDR1 GTSNPN, CDR2 SVGIG (reference sequence). The CDR3 loop is CAWGQRMNTEAFF. The CDR3 DNA follows: TGTGCCTGGGGACAGCGGATGAACACTGAAGCTTTCTTT.

This chain joins TRBV5-8 and TRBJ1-1; tentatively, D is TRBD1 (5 bases). The CDR3 length is 13 residues. Trimming removed 1 base from V and 6 bases from J, with 10 bases in between. The germline gives CDR1 SGHTS, CDR2 YDEGEE. The CDR3 protein is CASSLSQGAEAFF. The DNA for the CDR3 is TGTGCCAGCAGCTTGAGTCAGGGCGCTGAAGCTTTCTTT.